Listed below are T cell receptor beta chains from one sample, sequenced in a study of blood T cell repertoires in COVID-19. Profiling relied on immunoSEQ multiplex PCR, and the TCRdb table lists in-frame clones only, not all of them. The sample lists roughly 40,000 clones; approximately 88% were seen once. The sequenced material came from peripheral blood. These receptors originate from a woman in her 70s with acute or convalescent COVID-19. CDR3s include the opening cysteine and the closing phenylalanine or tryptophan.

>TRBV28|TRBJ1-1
CASSLVQGSTEAFF
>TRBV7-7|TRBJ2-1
CASSPRASGENEQFF
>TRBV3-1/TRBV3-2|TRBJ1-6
CASSPRVGRAPLHF
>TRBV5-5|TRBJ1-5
CASSSDRADQPQHF
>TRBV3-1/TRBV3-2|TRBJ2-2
CASSQAALNTGELFF
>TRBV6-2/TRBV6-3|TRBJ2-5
CASSYQAGGQETQYF
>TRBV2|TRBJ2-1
CASSSRRGQGNEQFF
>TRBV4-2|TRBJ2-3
CASSQDLGGSFTDTQYF
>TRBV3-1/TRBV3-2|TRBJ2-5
CASSQGRAETQYF
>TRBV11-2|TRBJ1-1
CASSSSGGMDTEAFF
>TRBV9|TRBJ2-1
CASSLGTSIYNEQFF
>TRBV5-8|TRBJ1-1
CASSLRANTEAFF
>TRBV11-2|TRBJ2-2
CASSLVYGTRDGELFF
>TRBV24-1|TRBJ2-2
CATKYSGELFF
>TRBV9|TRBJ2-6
CASSVEARGPGANVLTF
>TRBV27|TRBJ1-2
CASSSRGGYGYTF
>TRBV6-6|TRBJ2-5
CASRGQGGETQYF
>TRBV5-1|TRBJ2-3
CASSPQVAPPDTQYF
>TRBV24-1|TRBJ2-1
CAIGDRVEGGQFF
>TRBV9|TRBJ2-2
CASSVGQAGELFF
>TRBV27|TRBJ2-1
CATLRGGRSYNEQFF
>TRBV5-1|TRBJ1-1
CASSSLDQTQGEAFF
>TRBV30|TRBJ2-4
CAWSSQGVDYIQYF
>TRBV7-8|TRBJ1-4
CATKGAVREKLFF
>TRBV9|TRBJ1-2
CASSVEGPGGDGYTF
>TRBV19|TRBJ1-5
CASSEGLLAQHF